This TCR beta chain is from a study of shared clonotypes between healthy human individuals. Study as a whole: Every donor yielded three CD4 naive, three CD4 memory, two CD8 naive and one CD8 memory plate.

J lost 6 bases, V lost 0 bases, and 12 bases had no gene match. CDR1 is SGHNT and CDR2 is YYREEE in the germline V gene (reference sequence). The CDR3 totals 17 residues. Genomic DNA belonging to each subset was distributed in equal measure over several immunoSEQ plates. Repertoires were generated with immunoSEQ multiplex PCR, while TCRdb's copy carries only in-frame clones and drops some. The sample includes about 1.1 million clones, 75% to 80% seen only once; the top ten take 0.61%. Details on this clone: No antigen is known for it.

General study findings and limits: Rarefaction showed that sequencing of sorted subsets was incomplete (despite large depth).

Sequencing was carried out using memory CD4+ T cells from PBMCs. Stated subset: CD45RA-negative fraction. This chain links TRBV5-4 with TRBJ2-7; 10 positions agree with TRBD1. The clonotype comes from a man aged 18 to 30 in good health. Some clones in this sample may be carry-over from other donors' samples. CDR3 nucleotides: TGTGCCAGCAGCTTGGCCAAAAGAGGACAGGGGGTCTCCGAGCAGTACTTC. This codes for CASSLAKRGQGVSEQYF.